This TCR beta chain was observed in a study of spatial heterogeneity in lung cancer. Across the study: Sequencing consistently turned up more beta-chain sequences than alpha-chain sequences.

This clonotype was detected many times. Each CDR3 protein is one row after TCRdb ran MiXCR on the 5' RACE reads. The sample lists roughly 80,000 distinct CDR3 sequences, about 8% occurring once. Stated time point: sample taken at primary tumor resection. Frozen PBMC, nontumor lung or tumor provided whole RNA, which was sequenced unsorted. V was clipped by 2 bases and J by 5 bases, with 7 bases between them. This CDR3 spans 13 amino acids. The sample here was PBMCs, taken at surgery. The V gene is TRBV12-3 or TRBV12-4, the J gene TRBJ2-1; D is unresolved. This TCR came from a male donor with early-stage non-small cell lung cancer. The CDR3 nucleotides read TGTGCCAGCAGTTTAATGGCGGACAATGAGCAGTTCTTC. It codes for CASSLMADNEQFF.